These 32 T cell receptor beta chains originate from one sample sequenced in a study of identical twins. TCRdb re-analysed the 5' RACE reads in MiXCR, keeping a single row per CDR3 protein. The data contain some 1,600,000 distinct CDR3 sequences, about 31% of them singletons. Material: cord blood. The receptors derive from a newborn girl in good health.

This clonotype was seen only a few times. The chain has TRBV20-1 and TRBJ1-4; tentatively, D is TRBD1 (5 bases). Trimming cost V 5 bases and J 4 bases, with 11 bases left between them. The CDR3 totals 13 residues. Germline loops: CDR1 DFQATT, CDR2 SNEGSKA (reference sequence). This CDR3 reads CSAWDGLNEKLFF. The CDR3 DNA sequence: TGCAGTGCTTGGGACGGACTTAATGAAAAACTGTTTTTT.

The chain couples TRBV10-3 to TRBJ2-5, with a tentative D call TRBD1 (8 bases). The J call may be wrong; the DNA end is better matched by TRBJ2-7. Germline assignment: CDR1 ENHRY and CDR2 SYGVKD. The CDR3 has 14 residues. Here the CDR3 reads CAISPRQGRDEQYF. CDR3 sequence (DNA): TGTGCCATCAGTCCCAGACAGGGGAGGGACGAGCAGTACTTC.

A word on this clonotype: The junction departs from the called germline gene at one end, perhaps through a read error. This sequence joins TRBV4-1 and TRBJ1-2, with 7 bases fitting TRBD1. The germline V gene has CDR1 MGHRA and CDR2 YSYEKL. This CDR3 region has 14 residues. CDR3: CASSSRQGHYGHTF. The CDR3 coding sequence is TGCGCCAGCAGCTCCCGACAGGGTCACTATGGCCACACCTTC.

This rearrangement joins TRBV10-2 to TRBJ2-5, with a tentative D call TRBD2 (6 bases). The ends were cut back, 3 bases at V and 3 bases at J, with 14 bases in the middle. The CDR3 totals 15 residues. Germline CDR1 reads WSHSY; CDR2 reads SAAADI. CDR3 protein: CASSDEWAGKETQYF. The CDR3 region has the DNA TGCGCCAGCAGTGATGAGTGGGCGGGAAAAGAGACCCAGTACTTC.

Details on this clonotype: A read error is possible here, since a much larger clone lies one base away. The V gene is TRBV28, the J gene TRBJ2-1; D not resolved. The CDR3 length is 13 residues. Looked up from germline, CDR1 is MDHEN and CDR2 is SYDVKM. V gave up 7 bases and J gave up 13 bases, with 20 bases separating them. CDR3 in DNA: TGTGCCAGCATTCGGGCAGCTCAAGAGACCCAGTTCTTC. This gives the protein CASIRAAQETQFF.

The V and J genes are TRBV7-9 and TRBJ2-3; D is perhaps TRBD1 (7 bases). Trimming shortened V by 2 bases and J by 5 bases, and 14 bases separated the two germline ends. The CDR3 is made up of 15 amino acids. Germline CDR1 SEHNR, CDR2 FQNEAQ (reference sequence). CDR3 region: CASSLKRAGGDTQYF. Written as DNA, the CDR3 is TGTGCCAGCAGCTTAAAGCGGGCAGGGGGAGATACGCAGTATTTT.

This clonotype came up many times. This clone may be a read error of a much larger clone one base away. V is TRBV5-1 and J is TRBJ2-7; no reliable D call. V lost 2 bases and J 3 bases, leaving 6 bases between the germline ends. The CDR3 runs 12 residues. Germline lookup yields CDR1 SGHRS and CDR2 YFSETQ. The CDR3 protein is CASSFDNYEQYF. CDR3 sequence (DNA): TGCGCCAGCAGCTTCGACAACTACGAGCAGTACTTC.

A remark on this clonotype: Relative to the germline gene, one junction end is altered; a read error may explain this. J is TRBJ2-5 and V is TRBV3-1; 10 positions match TRBD2. TRBJ2-7 matches the DNA end more closely, so the J call is doubtful. From germline, CDR1 is LGHDT and CDR2 YNNKEL (reference sequence). This CDR3 is 15 amino acids long. This chain's CDR3 is CAGSQESRLAGEQYF. The CDR3 DNA sequence: TGTGCCGGCAGCCAAGAATCTCGACTAGCGGGCGAGCAGTACTTC.

This sequence joins TRBV6-7 and TRBJ2-3, with 8 bases lining up with TRBD2. TRBV6-7 is known as an ORF, though its function is uncertain. CDR3 length: 17 amino acids. Unmatched junction bases numbered 7, after V lost 2 bases and J lost 0 bases. CDR3 in DNA: TGTGCCAGCAGTTACCCTCGGACTAGCTATAGCACAGATACGCAGTATTTT. This translates into CASSYPRTSYSTDTQYF.

With respect to this clonotype: At one boundary the junction diverges from the germline segment, which might be a read error. The V call is TRBV4-1, the J call TRBJ2-1, with TRBD2 as a possible D gene (6 bases). The CDR3 is 16 amino acids. Germline assignment: CDR1 MGHRA and CDR2 YSYEKL. This chain's CDR3 is CACSQAGGEFYNEQFF. The DNA for the CDR3 is TGCGCCTGCAGCCAAGCCGGCGGGGAATTTTACAATGAGCAGTTCTTC.

This clonotype was counted between two and nine times. The V gene is TRBV29-1, the J gene TRBJ2-2, with TRBD2 identical over 10 bases. Germline V lookup: CDR1 SQVTM, CDR2 ANQGSEA. CDR3 length: 17 residues. With 3 bases clipped from V and 2 bases from J, the junction kept 9 bases outside the gene matches. CDR3 in amino acids: CSVDNSSGSPNTGELFF. The CDR3 region has the DNA TGCAGCGTTGATAATTCTAGCGGGAGCCCAAACACCGGGGAGCTGTTTTTT.

About this clonotype: Germline is not matched at one junction end, which may reflect a read error. V and J are TRBV6-2 or TRBV6-3 and TRBJ2-3; tentative D call: TRBD1 (6 bases). CDR1 and CDR2 from the germline V gene are MNHEY and SVGEGT. The CDR3 runs 14 residues. The CDR3 region is CASRVTGRTDTQYF. CDR3 in DNA: TGTGCCAGCAGGGTTACAGGGCGCACCGATACGCAGTATTTT.

V usage is TRBV5-1 and J usage is TRBJ1-3; perhaps TRBD1 as D (5 bases). The CDR3 extends over 15 amino acids. Germline lookup yields CDR1 SGHRS and CDR2 YFSETQ. V was clipped by 4 bases and J by 0 bases, with 11 bases between them. The CDR3 protein is CASSEGTASGNTIYF. In DNA form, the CDR3 reads TGCGCCAGCAGCGAGGGGACGGCCTCTGGAAACACCATATATTTT. Supplemented by reference TRBV5-1 and TRBJ1-3, the full variable domain reads KAGVTQTPRYLIKTRGQQVTLSCSPISGHRSVSWYQQTPGQGLQFLFEYFSETQRNKGNFPGRFSGRQFSNSRSEMNVSTLELGDSALYLCASSEGTASGNTIYFGEGSWLTVV.

The chain uses TRBV5-4 and TRBJ1-2; 11 bases align to TRBD1. With 4 bases clipped from V and 9 bases from J, the junction kept 8 bases outside the gene matches. The CDR3 spans 14 residues. Germline values: CDR1 SGHNT, CDR2 YYREEE (reference sequence). As DNA, the CDR3 is TGTGCCAGCAGCGTCCGGGACAGGGGGATCAGCTACACCTTC. Translating gives CASSVRDRGISYTF.

The chain combines TRBV5-1 with TRBJ2-1; 7 bases fit TRBD2. V gave up 4 bases and J gave up 9 bases; unmatched junction bases: 10. The CDR3 is 14 amino acids. Germline V lookup: CDR1 SGHRS, CDR2 YFSETQ. The CDR3 region has the DNA TGCGCCAGCAGCCGGACACTAGCGCCCCGTGAGCAGTTCTTC. This translates into CASSRTLAPREQFF.

Concerning this clonotype: Likely a read error: the CDR3 ends without its conserved phenylalanine or tryptophan. V usage is TRBV6-5 and J usage is TRBJ2-7; D unresolved. The last part of the DNA fits TRBJ2-5 better; the J call may be wrong. Germline V gene sequence: CDR1 MNHEY, CDR2 SVGAGI. The CDR3 spans 15 residues. CDR3 DNA: TGTGCCAGCAGTTACGGGGTCACCCCTCGAGAGACCCAGTACTTA. Translated: CASSYGVTPRETQYL.

This clonotype was counted ten times or more. V is TRBV4-2 and J is TRBJ2-7; D is perhaps TRBD1 (6 bases). The CDR3 has 14 amino acids. Trimming removed 1 base from V and 3 bases from J, with 10 bases in between. Germline assignment: CDR1 LGHNA and CDR2 YNFKEQ. DNA for the CDR3: TGTGCCAGCAGCCAAGTTACAGGGTTCTACGAGCAGTACTTC. Its protein is CASSQVTGFYEQYF.

J is TRBJ2-3 and V is TRBV3-1, with TRBD2 identical over 7 bases. With V trimmed by 1 base and J by 11 bases, 12 bases remained unmatched. Germline V gene data show CDR1 as LGHDT and CDR2 as YNNKEL (reference sequence). CDR3 length: 15 residues. CDR3 sequence (DNA): TGTGCCAGCAGCCAAGGCCCTAGCGGACGCCTTGGGCAGTATTTT. Translated: CASSQGPSGRLGQYF.

Only a few counts were recorded for this clonotype. The V call is TRBV5-1, the J call TRBJ2-1; the D gene could be TRBD1 or TRBD2 (5 bases each). The CDR3 is made up of 13 amino acids. Germline lookup yields CDR1 SGHRS and CDR2 YFSETQ. Trimming stripped 1 base from V and 5 bases from J, with 7 bases between. The CDR3 nucleotides are TGCGCCAGCAGCTTGTGGGACCACAATGAGCAGTTCTTC. This codes for CASSLWDHNEQFF.

This chain joins TRBV20-1 and TRBJ2-7; D is ambiguous. Trimming removed 0 bases from V and 10 bases from J, with 7 bases in between. This CDR3 has 10 amino acids. In germline, CDR1 is DFQATT, CDR2 SNEGSKA (reference sequence). CDR3 amino acids: CSARDPPQYF. CDR3 bases: TGCAGTGCTAGAGATCCGCCCCAGTACTTC.

As regards this clonotype: A much larger clone lies one base from this, so it may be a read error. The J gene is TRBJ2-3, the V gene TRBV12-3 or TRBV12-4; D is possibly TRBD2 (5 bases). The CDR3 loop spans 15 amino acids. This chain's CDR3 is CASSLAQGSADAQYF. The CDR3, as DNA: TGTGCCAGCAGTTTAGCCCAAGGGAGCGCAGATGCGCAGTATTTT.

The chain has TRBV3-1 and TRBJ2-2, with no clear D. V lost 2 bases and J 5 bases, leaving 3 bases between the germline ends. This CDR3 has 12 amino acids. Germline values: CDR1 LGHDT, CDR2 YNNKEL (reference sequence). The CDR3 DNA is TGTGCCAGCAGCCAAATGACCGGGGAGCTGTTTTTT. Encoded protein: CASSQMTGELFF.

The V call is TRBV6-5, the J call TRBJ2-5; unclear D gene. CDR1 is MNHEY and CDR2 is SVGAGI in the germline V gene. The CDR3 is 12 residues long. With 7 bases removed from V and 4 bases from J, the gap between germline ends came to 10 bases. The DNA of the CDR3 is TGTGCCAGCACATCCCCGACAGAGACCCAGTACTTC. Its protein product is CASTSPTETQYF.

The gene calls are TRBV27 and TRBJ1-2, with TRBD1 matching 10 bases. The CDR3 is 14 amino acids. The germline gives CDR1 MNHEY, CDR2 SMNVEV (reference sequence). The V and J ends lost 6 bases and 7 bases, in that order; junction bases with no gene match: 8. Here the CDR3 DNA reads TGTGCCAGCAGGGCCGGGACAGGGGCTGCTGGCTACACCTTC. Translation gives CASRAGTGAAGYTF.

A note on this clonotype: A much larger clone lies a single base off, so this may be a read error. The V call is TRBV4-2, the J call TRBJ2-1; 8 bases align to TRBD2. Germline lookup yields CDR1 LGHNA and CDR2 YNFKEQ. The CDR3 totals 15 residues. The CDR3 DNA follows: TGTGCCAGCAGCCAGACTAGCGACTCCTACAATGAGCAGTTATTC. It translates to CASSQTSDSYNEQLF.

This clonotype was seen a handful of times. V and J are TRBV24-1 and TRBJ2-3, with 12 bases that match TRBD1. V shed 3 bases and J 4 bases; nucleotides not matched to a gene: 4. Per germline, CDR1 KGHDR and CDR2 SFDVKD. This CDR3 has 16 residues. This chain's CDR3 is CATSDPGTGGADTQYF. In DNA form, the CDR3 reads TGTGCCACCAGTGATCCCGGGACAGGGGGCGCAGATACGCAGTATTTT.

This clonotype was seen more than once but under ten times. V gene TRBV3-1 combines with J gene TRBJ2-5; the match to TRBD2 covers 10 bases. CDR3 length equals 16 residues. After removal of 5 bases from V and 4 bases from J, the junction contained 10 bases not matched to a gene. CDR1 and CDR2 (germline): LGHDT, YNNKEL (reference sequence). The CDR3 loop is CASSLRLTSGTETQYF. The DNA of the CDR3 is TGTGCCAGCAGCTTACGGCTTACTAGCGGGACAGAGACCCAGTACTTC.

With regard to this clonotype: A much larger clone lies a single base off, so this may be a read error. The chain carries TRBV12-3 or TRBV12-4 and TRBJ2-1, with 11 bases that match TRBD2. The J call may be incorrect, as the DNA end agrees better with TRBJ2-7. The CDR3 is made up of 18 amino acids. The CDR3 sequence is CASSPPGLADSSYNEQYF. For the CDR3, the DNA is TGTGCCAGCAGTCCCCCGGGACTAGCGGACAGCTCCTACAATGAGCAGTACTTC.

This clonotype was seen once. V gene TRBV5-6 combines with J gene TRBJ2-3; perhaps TRBD1 as D (5 bases). CDR1 and CDR2 (germline): SGHDT, YYEEEE. The CDR3 totals 15 residues. Trimming took 0 bases from V and 1 from J, leaving 9 bases between them. The CDR3 DNA sequence: TGTGCCAGCAGCTTGGTCCCACAGGGCACAGATACGCAGTATTTT. Translation gives CASSLVPQGTDTQYF.

This clonotype was observed a single time. A junction end diverges from the germline sequence, so it may reflect a read error. V and J are TRBV20-1 and TRBJ2-1; D remains ambiguous. Germline CDR1 reads DFQATT; CDR2 reads SNEGSKA (reference sequence). This CDR3 is built from 13 residues. The CDR3 protein is CSAYTYTYNEQSF. DNA for the CDR3: TGCAGTGCGTACACCTACACCTACAATGAGCAGTCCTTC.

The genes are TRBV9 and TRBJ2-3; 10 bases fit TRBD2. Germline trimming cut 0 bases from V and 2 bases from J; bases unmatched to any gene: 6. The CDR3 totals 17 residues. Germline V gene lookup returns CDR1 SGDLS and CDR2 YYNGEE. The CDR3: CASSVAGLADHTDTQYF. The CDR3 DNA is TGTGCCAGCAGCGTAGCTGGACTAGCGGATCACACAGATACGCAGTATTTT. Combining the CDR3 with reference TRBV9 and TRBJ2-3 gives the whole variable domain DSGVTQTPKHLITATGQRVTLRCSPRSGDLSVYWYQQSLDQGLQFLIQYYNGEERAKGNILERFSAQQFPDLHSELNLSSLELGDSALYFCASSVAGLADHTDTQYFGPGTRLTVL.

A word on this clonotype: A read error may be the cause here, since a much bigger clone is one base away. V gene TRBV11-2 combines with J gene TRBJ2-5; D may correspond to TRBD1 or TRBD2 (5 bases each). This CDR3 has 14 residues. The germline V and J ends were trimmed by 1 base and 11 bases, with 17 bases remaining between them. From germline, CDR1 is SGHAT and CDR2 FQNNGV. The CDR3 DNA reads TGTGCCAGCAGCTTAGGGGGACCCGCAAATGAGCAGTACTTC. This gives the protein CASSLGGPANEQYF. Together with reference TRBV11-2 and TRBJ2-5, the CDR3 gives the full variable domain: EAGVAQSPRYKIIEKRQSVAFWCNPISGHATLYWYQQILGQGPKLLIQFQNNGVVDDSQLPKDRFSAERLKGVDSTLKIQPAKLEDSAVYLCASSLGGPANEQYFGPGTRLLVL.